This T cell receptor (beta chain) was recorded in a study of shared clonotypes between healthy human individuals. This clone was seen a single time. J was trimmed by 1 base and V by 5 bases; bases with no gene match: 9. The CDR3 length is 15 residues. Germline-derived CDR1 and CDR2 are GTSNPN and SVGIG (reference sequence). Method: immunoSEQ multiplex PCR; TCRdb's copy keeps in-frame clones and lacks some. The table records 1,500,000 or so clones, roughly 96% of them present only once. The sequence was obtained from a man aged 30-40 years in good health. Sequencing was carried out using naive CD4+ T cells sorted from blood. Sample subset: CD45RA+ positively selected. The chain joins TRBV30 to TRBJ2-5; 8 bases fit TRBD2. The CDR3 here is CAWGRLAITQETQYF. Written as DNA, the CDR3 is TGTGCCTGGGGGAGACTAGCGATTACCCAAGAGACCCAGTACTTC.